This T cell receptor (beta chain) was profiled in a study of Ad26.COV2.S vaccination and SARS-CoV-2 variants. Study details: Intramuscular Ad26.COV2.S at 5x10^10 or 1x10^11 viral particles. Regarding the study as a whole: Responses of spike-specific T cells (both CD8+ and CD4+) reportedly showed substantial breadth after vaccination.

As for treatment: about 20 received Ad26.COV2.S at low or high dose, single or two shots; five or six received placebo; per-sample allocation not given. Day 63 after the first injection of vaccine or placebo was the sampling time. An Ad26 vector expressing Wuhan-strain SARS-CoV-2 spike constituted the vaccine. This clone was recorded once. The antigen remains unidentified. Only in-frame clones appear in the TCRdb table, and some are missing; sequencing was by immunoSEQ multiplex PCR. Of hundreds of thousands of clones detected, roughly 87% appear once; the ten largest clones hold roughly 3.2%. Per germline, CDR1 GTSNPN and CDR2 SVGIG (reference sequence). CDR3 length equals 14 residues. V was trimmed by 5 bases and J by 1 base, leaving 14 bases between them.

The chain is built from TRBV30 and TRBJ1-1; D unclear. This receptor was identified in a person between 18 and 65 years old who received the Ad26.COV2.S COVID-19 vaccine or a placebo. Source: peripheral blood, taken in a trial of Ad26.COV2.S vaccine versus placebo. This chain's CDR3 is CAWSRSFQNTEAFF. For the CDR3, the DNA is TGTGCCTGGTCCCGATCGTTCCAGAACACTGAAGCTTTCTTT.